The T cell receptor beta chain under discussion was sequenced for a study of blood T cell repertoires in COVID-19 (TCRdb year 2020). Regarding the study in general: Samples covering the acute and convalescent phases of COVID-19 were provided by collaborators in the United States, Italy and Spain. The prospective study material was composed of cDNA or gDNA derived from T cells, B-cell-depleted T cells, or PBMCs. The dataset comprised deeply sampled blood TCRbeta repertoires from subjects exposed to, actively infected with, or recovered from COVID-19. The repertoires were released in a freely available public database meant as a resource for research on the immune response to SARS-CoV-2. Samples were obtained from the ongoing ImmuneRACE study (first 160 participants) and from 1,200 or so subjects provided by 6 global collaborators. Sample metadata almost always included a de-identified subject ID, COVID-19 status, age in years and sex. HLA class I and class II types, where available, came from metadata supplied by the sample provider rather than from assay-based typing. Results the study describes overall, beyond this receptor: How much clinical and demographic metadata was included differed by source and by participant, and the metadata was provided uncurated.

Trimming leaves V shorter by 4 bases and J shorter by 6 bases, with the junction holding 14 bases beyond the gene matches. The CDR3 holds 16 amino acids from the cysteine to the phenylalanine. The only DNA kept is the CDR3, 48 bases in frame from the first base. From the germline V gene, CDR1 is SGHTS and CDR2 is YDEGEE. For this clone: Its antigen target is currently unknown. The input lacks base qualities; no much larger clone sits a single base away.

TCRbeta CDR3 regions were amplified from genomic DNA by means of the immunoSEQ Assay, a bias-controlled multiplex PCR. The study's processing was this. Within the assay, amplification of reference gene primers was used to estimate how many nucleated cells each sample contained. Sequence reads were collapsed and filtered to measure the absolute abundance of every unique TCRbeta CDR3 rearrangement. For each sample, productive Simpson clonality was calculated as the square root of Simpson's diversity index over productive rearrangements. Drawn from immuneACCESS, this table holds only the in-frame rearrangements with V and J called that TCRdb kept. Clones are partly lost; checked studies trace under half to an unresolved V gene and leave the rest unexplained. The V and J calls and the clone size are those of that table, but D and trimming were determined from the DNA. This sample holds under 200,000 clones; roughly 90% were observed only once. The ten largest clones capture nearly 0.55% of the sample.

The collaborating institutions used their own protocols to collect whole blood in K2EDTA tubes. For TCRbeta analysis, collaborators shipped samples in one of three forms: frozen whole blood, isolated PBMCs, or DNA extracted from either of those sample types. The source is a man over 45 with acute or convalescent COVID-19. The chain joins TRBV5-8 to TRBJ2-7; TRBD1 fits 9 bases in the junction. Specimen: peripheral blood. The DNA sequence follows: TGTGCCAGCAGCCTATCCCCCGGACAGGGGTCGGGCGAGCAGTACTTC. Translation gives CASSLSPGQGSGEQYF.